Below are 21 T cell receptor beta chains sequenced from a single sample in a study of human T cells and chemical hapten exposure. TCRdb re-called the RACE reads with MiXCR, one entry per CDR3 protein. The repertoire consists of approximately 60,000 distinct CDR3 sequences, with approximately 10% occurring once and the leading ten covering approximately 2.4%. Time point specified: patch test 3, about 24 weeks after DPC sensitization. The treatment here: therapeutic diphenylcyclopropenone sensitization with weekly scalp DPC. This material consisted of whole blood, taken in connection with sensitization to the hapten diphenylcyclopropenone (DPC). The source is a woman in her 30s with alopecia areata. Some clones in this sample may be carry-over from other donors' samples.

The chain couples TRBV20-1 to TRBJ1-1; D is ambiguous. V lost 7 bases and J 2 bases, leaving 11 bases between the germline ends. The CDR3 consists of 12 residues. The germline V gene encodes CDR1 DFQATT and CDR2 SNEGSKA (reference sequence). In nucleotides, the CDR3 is TGCAGTGGAACCTCGCCTAACACTGAAGCTTTCTTT. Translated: CSGTSPNTEAFF.

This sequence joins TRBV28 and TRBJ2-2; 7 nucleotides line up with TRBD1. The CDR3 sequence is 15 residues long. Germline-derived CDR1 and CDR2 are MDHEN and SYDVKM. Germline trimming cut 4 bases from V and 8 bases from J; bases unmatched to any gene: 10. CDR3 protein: CASSYGDRATGELFF. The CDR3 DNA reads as TGTGCCAGCAGTTATGGAGACAGGGCTACGGGGGAGCTGTTTTTT.

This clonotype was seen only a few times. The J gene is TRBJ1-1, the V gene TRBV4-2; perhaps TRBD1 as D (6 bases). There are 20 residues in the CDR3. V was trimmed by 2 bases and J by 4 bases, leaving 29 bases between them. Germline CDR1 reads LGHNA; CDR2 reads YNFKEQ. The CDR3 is CASSQPSLGSKRGLGTEAFF. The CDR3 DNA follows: TGTGCCAGCAGCCAACCTTCACTAGGAAGCAAAAGGGGGTTGGGCACTGAAGCTTTCTTT.

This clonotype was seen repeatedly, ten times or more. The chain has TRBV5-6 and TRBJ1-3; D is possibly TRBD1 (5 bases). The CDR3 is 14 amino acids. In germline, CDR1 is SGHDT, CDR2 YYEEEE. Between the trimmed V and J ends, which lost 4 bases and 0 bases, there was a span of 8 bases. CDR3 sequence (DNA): TGTGCCAGCAGCCGCGACAGCTCTGGAAACACCATATATTTT. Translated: CASSRDSSGNTIYF.

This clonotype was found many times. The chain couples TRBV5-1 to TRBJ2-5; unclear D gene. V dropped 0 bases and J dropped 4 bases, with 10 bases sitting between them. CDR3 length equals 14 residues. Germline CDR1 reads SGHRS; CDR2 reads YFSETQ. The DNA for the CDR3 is TGCGCCAGCAGCTTGGGTTCCGGTGGAGAGACCCAGTACTTC. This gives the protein CASSLGSGGETQYF.

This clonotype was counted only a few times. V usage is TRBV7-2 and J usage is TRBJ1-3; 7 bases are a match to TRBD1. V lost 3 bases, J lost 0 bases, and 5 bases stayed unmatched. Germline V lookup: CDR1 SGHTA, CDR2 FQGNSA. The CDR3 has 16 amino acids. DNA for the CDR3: TGTGCCAGCAGCTTGCACAGGGGAAGCTCTGGAAACACCATATATTTT. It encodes CASSLHRGSSGNTIYF.

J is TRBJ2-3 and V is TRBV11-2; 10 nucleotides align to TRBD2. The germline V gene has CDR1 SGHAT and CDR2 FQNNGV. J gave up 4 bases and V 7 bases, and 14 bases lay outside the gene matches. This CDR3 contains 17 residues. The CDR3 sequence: CASNWGASGSPPDTQYF. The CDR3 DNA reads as TGTGCCAGCAACTGGGGGGCTAGCGGGAGCCCCCCAGATACGCAGTATTTT.

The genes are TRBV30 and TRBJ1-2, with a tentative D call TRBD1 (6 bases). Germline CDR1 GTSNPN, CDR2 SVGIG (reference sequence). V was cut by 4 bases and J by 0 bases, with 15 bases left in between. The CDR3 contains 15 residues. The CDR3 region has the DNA TGTGCCTGGATCCGCTTATCAGGGGCTAACTATGGCTACACCTTC. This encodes CAWIRLSGANYGYTF.

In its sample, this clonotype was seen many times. CDR3 in DNA: TGTGCCAGCAGCCAAGAGGGTCGACGGAACACTGAAGCTTTCTTT. It encodes CASSQEGRRNTEAFF. The J gene is TRBJ1-1, the V gene TRBV3-1, with no clear D. This CDR3 is built from 15 residues. Trimming pared 0 bases from V and 1 base from J, leaving 9 bases between. Germline V lookup: CDR1 LGHDT, CDR2 YNNKEL (reference sequence).

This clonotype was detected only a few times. CDR3 nucleotide sequence: TGTGCCAGCCGGGGCACTAGCACAGATACGCAGTATTTT. Its protein product is CASRGTSTDTQYF. This sequence joins TRBV18 and TRBJ2-3, with D perhaps assigned TRBD1 or TRBD2 (5 bases each). V dropped 8 bases and J dropped 0 bases, with 9 bases sitting between them. The germline V gene encodes CDR1 KGHSH and CDR2 LQKENI. The CDR3 is 13 residues long.

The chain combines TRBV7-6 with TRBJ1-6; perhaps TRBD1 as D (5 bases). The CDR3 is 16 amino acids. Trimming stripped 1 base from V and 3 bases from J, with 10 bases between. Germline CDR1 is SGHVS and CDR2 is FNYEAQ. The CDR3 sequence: CASSLGSRGYNSPLHF. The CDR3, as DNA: TGTGCCAGCAGCTTAGGCTCGAGGGGCTATAATTCACCCCTCCACTTT.

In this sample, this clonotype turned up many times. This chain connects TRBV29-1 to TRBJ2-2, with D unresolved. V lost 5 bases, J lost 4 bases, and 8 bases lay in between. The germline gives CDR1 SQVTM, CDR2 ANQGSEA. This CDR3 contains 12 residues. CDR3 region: CSVFLATGELFF. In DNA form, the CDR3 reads TGCAGCGTTTTTCTCGCCACCGGGGAGCTGTTTTTT.

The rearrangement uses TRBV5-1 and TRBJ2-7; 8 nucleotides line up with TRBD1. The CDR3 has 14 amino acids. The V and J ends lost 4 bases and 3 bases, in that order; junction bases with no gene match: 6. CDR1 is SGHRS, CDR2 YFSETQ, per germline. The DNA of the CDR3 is TGCGCCAGCAGCGGGGGACAGGTAGGCTACGAGCAGTACTTC. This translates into CASSGGQVGYEQYF.

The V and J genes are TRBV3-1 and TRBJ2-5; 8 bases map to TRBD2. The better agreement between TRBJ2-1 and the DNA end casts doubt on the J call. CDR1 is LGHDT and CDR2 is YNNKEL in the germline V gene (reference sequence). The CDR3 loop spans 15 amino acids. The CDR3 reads CASSKGTRQLETQFF. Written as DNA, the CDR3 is TGTGCCAGCAGCAAAGGGACTAGACAATTGGAGACCCAGTTCTTC.

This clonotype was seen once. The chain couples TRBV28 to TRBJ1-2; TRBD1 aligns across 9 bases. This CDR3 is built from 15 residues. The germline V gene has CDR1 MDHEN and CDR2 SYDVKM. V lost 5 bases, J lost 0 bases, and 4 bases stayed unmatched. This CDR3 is CASSDRTGANYGYTF. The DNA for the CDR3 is TGTGCCAGCAGTGACCGGACAGGGGCTAACTATGGCTACACCTTC.

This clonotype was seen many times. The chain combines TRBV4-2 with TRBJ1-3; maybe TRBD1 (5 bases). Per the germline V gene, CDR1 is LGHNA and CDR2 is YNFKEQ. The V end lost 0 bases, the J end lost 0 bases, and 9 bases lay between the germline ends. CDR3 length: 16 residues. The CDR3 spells CASSQEDRVSGNTIYF. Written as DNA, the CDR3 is TGTGCCAGCAGCCAAGAAGACAGAGTCTCTGGAAACACCATATATTTT.

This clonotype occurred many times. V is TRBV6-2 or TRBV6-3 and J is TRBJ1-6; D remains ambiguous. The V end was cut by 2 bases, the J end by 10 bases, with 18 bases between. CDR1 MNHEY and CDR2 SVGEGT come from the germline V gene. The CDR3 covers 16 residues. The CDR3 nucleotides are TGTGCCAGCAGTTACGGGCGGAACCCCCTATGGTCACCCCTCCACTTT. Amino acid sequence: CASSYGRNPLWSPLHF.

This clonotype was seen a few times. As DNA, the CDR3 is TGCGCCAGCAGCTACGGGACAGGGAACACCGGGGAGCTGTTTTTT. Protein sequence: CASSYGTGNTGELFF. This chain joins TRBV5-1 and TRBJ2-2; 8 nucleotides line up with TRBD1. The CDR3 is made up of 15 amino acids. Germline assignment: CDR1 SGHRS and CDR2 YFSETQ. J lost 1 base, V lost 3 bases, and 2 bases had no gene match.

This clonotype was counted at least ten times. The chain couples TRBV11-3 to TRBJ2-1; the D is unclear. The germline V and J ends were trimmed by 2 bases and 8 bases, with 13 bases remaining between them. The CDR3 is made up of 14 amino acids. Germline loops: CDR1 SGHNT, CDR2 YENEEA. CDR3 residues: CASSLLTQPYEQFF. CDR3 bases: TGTGCCAGCAGCTTATTGACCCAACCATATGAGCAGTTCTTC.

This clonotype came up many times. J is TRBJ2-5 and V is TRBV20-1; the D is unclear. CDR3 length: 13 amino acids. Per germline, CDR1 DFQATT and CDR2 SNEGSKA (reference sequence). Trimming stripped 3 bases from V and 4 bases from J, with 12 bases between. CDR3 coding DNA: TGCAGTGCTAGGGACCTCCATGGAGAGACCCAGTACTTC. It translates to CSARDLHGETQYF.

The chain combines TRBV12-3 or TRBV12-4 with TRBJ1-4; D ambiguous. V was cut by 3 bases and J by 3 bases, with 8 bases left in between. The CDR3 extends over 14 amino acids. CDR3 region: CASSFVASNEKLFF. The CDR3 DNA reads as TGTGCCAGCAGTTTCGTGGCATCTAATGAAAAACTGTTTTTT.